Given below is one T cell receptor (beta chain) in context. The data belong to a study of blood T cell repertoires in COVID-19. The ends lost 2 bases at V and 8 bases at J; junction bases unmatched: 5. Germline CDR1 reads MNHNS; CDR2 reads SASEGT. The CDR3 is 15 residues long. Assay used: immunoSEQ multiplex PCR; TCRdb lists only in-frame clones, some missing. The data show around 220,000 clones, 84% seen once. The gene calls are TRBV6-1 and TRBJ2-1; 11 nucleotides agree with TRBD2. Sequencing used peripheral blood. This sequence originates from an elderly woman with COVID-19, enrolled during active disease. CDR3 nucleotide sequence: TGTGCCAGCAGTGAACTAGCGGGAGGATCGGATGAGCAGTTCTTC. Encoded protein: CASSELAGGSDEQFF.